In this sample, the clone carrying this T cell receptor (beta chain) turned up many times. The antigen remains undetermined. This specimen comes from a study of regulatory T cells in long-lasting Graves disease. Findings and limits, study-wide: Newly diagnosed disease favored TRBV20-1 and TRBJ2-1 over persistent disease. Public clonotype sharing was higher in persistent than newly diagnosed patients.

In building TCR beta libraries, iRepertoire HTBI primers were used together with Arm-PCR of CDR3 regions. TCRdb independently ran MiXCR on the multiplex PCR reads; one entry per CDR3 protein. The sample lists about 300,000 distinct CDR3 sequences, more than 15% occurring once. Germline CDR1 reads MNHEY; CDR2 reads SMNVEV (reference sequence). The length of the CDR3 is 14 residues. V dropped 6 bases and J dropped 4 bases, with 13 bases sitting between them. As to time point: newly diagnosed GD, antithyroid drugs for less than 3 months. After RNA was extracted from PBMCs, the TCR library was made from it.

The sequence derives from a female donor with Graves disease. Sample: peripheral blood mononuclear cells (PBMCs), taken at new diagnosis, from a patient treated with antithyroid drugs. The chain is built from TRBV27 and TRBJ2-1, with D hard to call. In DNA, the CDR3 is TGTGCCAGCAGCCCCGTCCCTAGGTACAATGAGCAGTTCTTC. Translation: CASSPVPRYNEQFF.